The following is a T cell receptor (beta chain) sequence with its context. Trimming removed 1 base at V and 4 bases at J, with 15 bases between. CDR3 size: 16 residues. The germline V gene has CDR1 SGHRS and CDR2 YFSETQ. All donors were healthy Caucasians. TCRdb re-called the 5' RACE reads with MiXCR, one entry per CDR3 protein. This table has around 1.7 million distinct CDR3 sequences, less than 35% appearing once. The entry originates in a study of identical twins. The source material was cord blood. The V and J genes are TRBV5-1 and TRBJ2-1; a weak D match, TRBD1 (5 bases). This TCR was recovered from a newborn girl in good health. CDR3 sequence reads: CASSLWGSGPYNEQFF. DNA for the CDR3: TGCGCCAGCAGCTTGTGGGGCTCAGGGCCATACAATGAGCAGTTCTTC.